The present T cell receptor (beta chain) was sequenced within a study of blood T cell repertoires in COVID-19. CDR1 is SNHLY and CDR2 is FYNNEI in the germline V gene. The CDR3 totals 16 residues. With 11 bases removed from V and 1 base from J, the gap between germline ends came to 24 bases. Clones were read by immunoSEQ multiplex PCR, and TCRdb kept only the in-frame ones, dropping some. This table holds some 300,000 clones, just under 90% found once. The rearrangement uses TRBV2 and TRBJ2-7, with TRBD2 as a possible D gene (6 bases). Sequenced material: peripheral blood. This TCR was recovered from a woman aged 45 to 65 with COVID-19, enrolled during active disease. The CDR3 sequence is CAGLGEGLPSSYEQYF. In nucleotides, the CDR3 is TGTGCCGGCCTTGGAGAGGGACTCCCATCTTCCTACGAGCAGTACTTC.